These T cell receptor beta chains were read from a single sample in a study of T cell responses to AZD1222 COVID-19 vaccine. The table came from immunoSEQ multiplex PCR; TCRdb's copy has only in-frame clones and leaves some out. Of more than 80,000 clones listed, approximately 84% are singletons. The input for sequencing was peripheral blood, taken on day 0 of AZD1222 vaccination. The source of these receptors is an adult in good health. The conserved cysteine and the conserved F or W are not part of the CDR3 here. Fields, in order: J gene, V gene, CDR3 protein.

j_call: TRBJ2-5
v_call: TRBV12-3/TRBV12-4
cdr3_aa: ASSFGSQETQY

j_call: TRBJ2-1
v_call: TRBV2
cdr3_aa: ASSEGSSGRANEQF

j_call: TRBJ1-2
v_call: TRBV6-1
cdr3_aa: ASSEERAGGYT

j_call: TRBJ2-5
v_call: TRBV12-5
cdr3_aa: ASGWDGTGTVETQY

j_call: TRBJ2-3
v_call: TRBV30
cdr3_aa: AWSSGLETDTQY

j_call: TRBJ2-1
v_call: TRBV27
cdr3_aa: ASSLPRDRGQRNEQF

j_call: TRBJ1-1
v_call: TRBV29-1
cdr3_aa: SFRQGAEAF

j_call: TRBJ1-1
v_call: TRBV29-1
cdr3_aa: TISTGIRSDTEAF

j_call: TRBJ1-6
v_call: TRBV28
cdr3_aa: ASSFPRDRDNSPLH

j_call: TRBJ2-7
v_call: TRBV5-1
cdr3_aa: ASSANAGSSYEQY

j_call: TRBJ2-7
v_call: TRBV28
cdr3_aa: ASSPVTDTYEQY

j_call: TRBJ1-5
v_call: TRBV7-2
cdr3_aa: ASSLERNQPQH

j_call: TRBJ2-5
v_call: TRBV28
cdr3_aa: ASSPGSLAGVRETQY

j_call: TRBJ1-3
v_call: TRBV24-1
cdr3_aa: ATSDGIRSGNTIY

j_call: TRBJ2-7
v_call: TRBV7-2
cdr3_aa: ASSGTSGRAYEQY

j_call: TRBJ2-5
v_call: TRBV5-1
cdr3_aa: ASKRRSGEGEETQY

j_call: TRBJ1-1
v_call: TRBV7-2
cdr3_aa: ASSQAGGVTEAF

j_call: TRBJ2-1
v_call: TRBV3-1/TRBV3-2
cdr3_aa: ASGDQGSSYNEQF

j_call: TRBJ2-1
v_call: TRBV6-5
cdr3_aa: ASSLAGGYNEQF

j_call: TRBJ2-7
v_call: TRBV28
cdr3_aa: ASSLISSGIDEQY

j_call: TRBJ1-3
v_call: TRBV19
cdr3_aa: ASSIGPGNTIY

j_call: TRBJ1-6
v_call: TRBV2
cdr3_aa: ASSPTEAEGSPLH